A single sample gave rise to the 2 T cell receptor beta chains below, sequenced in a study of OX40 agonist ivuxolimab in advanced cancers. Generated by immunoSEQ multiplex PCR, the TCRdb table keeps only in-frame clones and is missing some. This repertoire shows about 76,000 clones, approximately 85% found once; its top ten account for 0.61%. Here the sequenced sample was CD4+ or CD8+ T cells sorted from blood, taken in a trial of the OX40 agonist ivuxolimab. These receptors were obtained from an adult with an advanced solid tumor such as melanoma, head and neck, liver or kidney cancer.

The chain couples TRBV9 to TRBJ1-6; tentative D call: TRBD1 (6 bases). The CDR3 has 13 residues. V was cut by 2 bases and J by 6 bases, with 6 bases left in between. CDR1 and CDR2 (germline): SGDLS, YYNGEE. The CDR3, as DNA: TGTGCCAGCAGCGTCAGGGGTAATTCACCCCTCCACTTT. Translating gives CASSVRGNSPLHF.

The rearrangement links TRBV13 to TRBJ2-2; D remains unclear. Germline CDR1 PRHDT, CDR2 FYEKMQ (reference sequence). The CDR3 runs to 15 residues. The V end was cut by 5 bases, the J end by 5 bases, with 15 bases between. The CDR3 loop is CASSTGPVGTGELFF. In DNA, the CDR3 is TGTGCCAGCAGCACGGGCCCCGTTGGAACCGGGGAGCTGTTTTTT.